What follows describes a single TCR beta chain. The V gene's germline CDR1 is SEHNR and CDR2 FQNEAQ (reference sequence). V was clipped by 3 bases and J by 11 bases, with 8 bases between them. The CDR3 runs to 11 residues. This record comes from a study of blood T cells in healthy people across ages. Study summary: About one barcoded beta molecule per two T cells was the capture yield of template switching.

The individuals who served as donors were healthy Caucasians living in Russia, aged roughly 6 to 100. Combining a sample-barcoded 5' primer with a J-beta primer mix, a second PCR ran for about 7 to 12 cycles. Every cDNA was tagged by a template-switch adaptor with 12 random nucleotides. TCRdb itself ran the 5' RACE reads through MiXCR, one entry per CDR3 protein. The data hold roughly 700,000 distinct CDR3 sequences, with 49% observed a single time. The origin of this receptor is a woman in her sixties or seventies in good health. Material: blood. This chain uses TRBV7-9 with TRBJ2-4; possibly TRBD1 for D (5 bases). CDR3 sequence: CASSFGAVQYF. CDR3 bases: TGTGCCAGCAGCTTTGGGGCAGTTCAGTACTTC.